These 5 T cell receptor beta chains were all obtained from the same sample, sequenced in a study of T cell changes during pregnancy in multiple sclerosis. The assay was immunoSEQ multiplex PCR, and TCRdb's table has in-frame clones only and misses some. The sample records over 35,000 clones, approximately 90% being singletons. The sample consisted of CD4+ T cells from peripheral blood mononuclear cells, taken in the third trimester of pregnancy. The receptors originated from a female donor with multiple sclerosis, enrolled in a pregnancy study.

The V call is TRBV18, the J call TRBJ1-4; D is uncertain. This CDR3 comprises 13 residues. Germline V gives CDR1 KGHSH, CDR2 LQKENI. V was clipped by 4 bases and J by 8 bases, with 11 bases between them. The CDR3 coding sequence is TGTGCCAGCTCACGGGCCCGAGAGGAAAAACTGTTTTTT. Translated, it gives CASSRAREEKLFF.

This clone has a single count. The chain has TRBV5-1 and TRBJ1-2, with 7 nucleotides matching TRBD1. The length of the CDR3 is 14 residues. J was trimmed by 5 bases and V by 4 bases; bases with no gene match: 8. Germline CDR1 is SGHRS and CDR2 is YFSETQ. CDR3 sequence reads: CASSEGAGNYGYTF. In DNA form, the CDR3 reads TGCGCCAGCAGCGAGGGGGCAGGCAATTATGGCTACACCTTC.

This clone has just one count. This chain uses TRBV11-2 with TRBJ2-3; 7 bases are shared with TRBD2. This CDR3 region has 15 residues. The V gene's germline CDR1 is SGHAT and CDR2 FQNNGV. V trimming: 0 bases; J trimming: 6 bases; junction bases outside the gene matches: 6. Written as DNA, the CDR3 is TGTGCCAGCAGCTTAGAGGGGAGGGGAGGGGATACGCAGTATTTT. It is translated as CASSLEGRGGDTQYF.

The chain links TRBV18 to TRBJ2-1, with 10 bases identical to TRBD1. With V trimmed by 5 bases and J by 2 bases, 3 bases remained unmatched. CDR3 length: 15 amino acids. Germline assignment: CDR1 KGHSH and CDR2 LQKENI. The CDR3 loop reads CASSSDRGAYNEQFF. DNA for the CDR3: TGTGCCAGCTCATCGGACAGGGGGGCCTACAATGAGCAGTTCTTC.

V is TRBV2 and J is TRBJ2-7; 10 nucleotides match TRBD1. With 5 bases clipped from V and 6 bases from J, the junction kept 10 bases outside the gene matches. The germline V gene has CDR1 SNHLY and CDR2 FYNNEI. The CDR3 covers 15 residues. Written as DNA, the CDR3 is TGTGCCAGCAGTCGACAGGGGGCTGTCGGTAGCGAGCAGTACTTC. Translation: CASSRQGAVGSEQYF. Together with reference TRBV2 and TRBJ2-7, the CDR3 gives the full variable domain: EPEVTQTPSHQVTQMGQEVILRCVPISNHLYFYWYRQILGQKVEFLVSFYNNEISEKSEIFDDQFSVERPDGSNFTLKIRSTKLEDSAMYFCASSRQGAVGSEQYFGPGTRLTVT.